This T cell receptor beta chain is drawn from a study of graft-versus-host responses after intestinal transplantation. The wider study: Recipients had transplants, and these were multivisceral, liver-intestinal, or isolated intestinal.

Findings and limits, study-wide: The recipient marrow held GvH clones, and some of them showed up first in ileum or blood.

Clones were sequenced by immunoSEQ multiplex PCR, and TCRdb holds only the in-frame ones, with some missing. Of roughly 60,000 clones in the sample, about 90% were seen once. This CDR3 is 14 amino acids long. In germline, CDR1 is LGHNA, CDR2 YSLEER. Trimming removed 1 base at V and 5 bases at J, with 8 bases between. Concerning this clone: Its antigen is as yet unknown.

The TCR originated in a human patient who received an intestinal transplant, so some T cells may come from the graft donor. This specimen consisted of PBMCs, obtained 26 days after transplant. The V and J genes are TRBV4-3 and TRBJ2-2; D is unresolved. For the CDR3, the DNA is TGCGCCAGCAGCCAAGTATTAGATACCGGGGAGCTGTTTTTT. Translated: CASSQVLDTGELFF.